This TCR beta chain was recorded in a study of response to subunit inactivated influenza vaccine. TCRdb independently ran MiXCR on the RT-PCR reads; one entry per CDR3 protein. The table lists approximately 200,000 distinct CDR3 sequences, approximately 15% of them singletons, with roughly 24% in the top ten. This clonotype came up many times. The antigen is undetermined. Whole-study results and caveats: It was the authors' suggestion that each seasonal influenza vaccination recruits few new T cells.

This TCR was sampled from a man aged 50-59 years who received an inactivated influenza vaccine. The source material was CD8+ T cells sorted from PBMCs, sampled 4 to 6 days after vaccination.

The chain's CDR3 is CASSILAGVTFF. The CDR3 DNA is TGTGCCAGCAGTATCCTAGCGGGGGTCACGTTCTTC. The rearrangement joins TRBV12-3 or TRBV12-4 to TRBJ2-1, with 10 bases fitting TRBD2. The CDR3 sequence is 12 residues long. With 5 bases clipped from V and 15 bases from J, the junction kept 7 bases outside the gene matches.